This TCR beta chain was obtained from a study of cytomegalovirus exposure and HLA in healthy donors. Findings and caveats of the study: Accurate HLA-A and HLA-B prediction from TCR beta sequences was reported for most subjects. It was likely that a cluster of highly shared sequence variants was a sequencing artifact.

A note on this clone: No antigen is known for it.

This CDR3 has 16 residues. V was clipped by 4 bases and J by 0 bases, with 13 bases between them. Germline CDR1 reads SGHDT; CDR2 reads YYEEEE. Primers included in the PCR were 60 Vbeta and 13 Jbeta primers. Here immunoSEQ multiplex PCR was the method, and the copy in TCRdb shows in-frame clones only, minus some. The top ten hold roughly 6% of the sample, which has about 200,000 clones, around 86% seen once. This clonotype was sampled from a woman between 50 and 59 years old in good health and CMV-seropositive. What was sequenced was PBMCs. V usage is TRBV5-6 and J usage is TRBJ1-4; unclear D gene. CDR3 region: CASSQFVGPTNEKLFF. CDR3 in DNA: TGTGCCAGCAGCCAATTTGTTGGCCCAACTAATGAAAAACTGTTTTTT. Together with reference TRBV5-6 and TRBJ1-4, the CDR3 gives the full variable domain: DAGVTQSPTHLIKTRGQQVTLRCSPKSGHDTVSWYQQALGQGPQFIFQYYEEEERQRGNFPDRFSGHQFPNYSSELNVNALLLGDSALYLCASSQFVGPTNEKLFFGSGTQLSVL.